Included here is one T cell receptor beta chain sequence, with context. Its cognate antigen is unknown. A second PCR, run for about 7 to 11 cycles, used a sample-barcoded 5' primer plus a J-beta primer mix. TCRdb itself ran the 5' RACE reads through MiXCR, one entry per CDR3 protein. Of approximately 810,000 distinct CDR3 sequences in the sample, about 37% were seen once. The sample is drawn from a study of blood T cells in healthy people across ages. This CDR3 is 14 amino acids long. The V end lost 1 base, the J end lost 2 bases, and 5 bases lay between the germline ends. CDR1 LGHNA and CDR2 YSLEER come from the germline V gene. Notes on the study in general: Naive CD4+ cell counts and diversity both ran higher in long-lived than in aged donors.

The source is a man younger than 35 in good health. The V and J genes are TRBV4-3 and TRBJ2-2; D ambiguous. The sample consisted of blood. The CDR3 loop is CASSQAPNTGELFF. Here the CDR3 DNA reads TGCGCCAGCAGCCAAGCCCCAAACACCGGGGAGCTGTTTTTT.